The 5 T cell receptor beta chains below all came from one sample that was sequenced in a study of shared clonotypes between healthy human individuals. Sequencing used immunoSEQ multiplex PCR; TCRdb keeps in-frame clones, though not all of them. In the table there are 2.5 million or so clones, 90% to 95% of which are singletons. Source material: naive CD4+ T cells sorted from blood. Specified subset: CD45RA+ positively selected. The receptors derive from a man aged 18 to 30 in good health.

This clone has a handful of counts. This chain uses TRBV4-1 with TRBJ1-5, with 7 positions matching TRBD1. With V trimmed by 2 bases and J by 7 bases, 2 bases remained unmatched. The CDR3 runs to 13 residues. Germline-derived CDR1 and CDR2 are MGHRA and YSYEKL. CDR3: CASSQLQGQPQHF. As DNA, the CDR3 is TGCGCCAGCAGCCAACTACAGGGGCAGCCCCAGCATTTT.

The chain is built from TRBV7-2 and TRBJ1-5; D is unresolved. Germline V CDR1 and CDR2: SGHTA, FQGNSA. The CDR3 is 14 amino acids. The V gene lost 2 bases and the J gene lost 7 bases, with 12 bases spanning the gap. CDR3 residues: CASSLIWSWQPQHF. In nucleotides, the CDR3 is TGTGCCAGCAGCTTAATCTGGTCGTGGCAGCCCCAGCATTTT.

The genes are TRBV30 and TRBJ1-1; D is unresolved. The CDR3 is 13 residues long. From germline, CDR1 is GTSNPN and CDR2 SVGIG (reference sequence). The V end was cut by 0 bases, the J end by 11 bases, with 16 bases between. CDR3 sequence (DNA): TGTGCCTGGAGTGTAATAGGATCAGCGGTGGCTTTCTTT. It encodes CAWSVIGSAVAFF.

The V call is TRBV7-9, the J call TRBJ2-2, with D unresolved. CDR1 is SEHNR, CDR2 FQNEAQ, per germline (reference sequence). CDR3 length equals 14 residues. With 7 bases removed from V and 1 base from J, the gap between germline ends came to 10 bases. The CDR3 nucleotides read TGTGCCAGCACAAGGGCCGAGAACACCGGGGAGCTGTTTTTT. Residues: CASTRAENTGELFF. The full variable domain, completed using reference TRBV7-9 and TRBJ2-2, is DTGVSQNPRHKITKRGQNVTFRCDPISEHNRLYWYRQTLGQGPEFLTYFQNEAQLEKSRLLSDRFSAERPKGSFSTLEIQRTEQGDSAMYLCASTRAENTGELFFGEGSRLTVL.

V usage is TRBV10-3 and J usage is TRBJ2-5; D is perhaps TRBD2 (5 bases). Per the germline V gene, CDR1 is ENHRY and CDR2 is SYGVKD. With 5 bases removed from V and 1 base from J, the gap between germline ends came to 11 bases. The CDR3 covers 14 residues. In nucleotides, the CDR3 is TGTGCCATCAGTCACTCGGGGTCCCAAGAGACCCAGTACTTC. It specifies CAISHSGSQETQYF.